Presented here are 23 T cell receptor beta chains from one specimen sequenced in a study of siplizumab effects on memory and regulatory T cells. TCRdb's copy holds only in-frame clones and misses some; the assay was immunoSEQ multiplex PCR. The table shows approximately 50,000 clones, with 85% to 95% occurring only once. The sequenced sample was CD8+ T cells sorted from blood. These receptors were collected from a human donor in good health.

The rearrangement uses TRBV7-3 and TRBJ1-2, with 8 positions matching TRBD1. The V segment lost 0 bases and the J segment 3 bases; nucleotides outside the gene matches: 6. Germline lookup yields CDR1 SGHTA and CDR2 FQGTGA. The CDR3 is 16 residues long. CDR3 protein: CASSLTGTGGDYGYTF. The CDR3 bases are TGTGCCAGCAGCTTAACTGGAACAGGGGGGGACTATGGCTACACCTTC.

This clone was seen once. This chain joins TRBV10-2 and TRBJ2-2, with TRBD2 as a possible D gene (6 bases). The V gene's germline CDR1 is WSHSY and CDR2 SAAADI. The CDR3 totals 13 residues. V was clipped by 8 bases and J by 4 bases, with 11 bases between them. The DNA of the CDR3 is TGCGCCAGCTGCACCGGGGGCACCGGGGAGCTGTTTTTT. Protein: CASCTGGTGELFF.

The chain employs TRBV14 and TRBJ2-1; possibly TRBD1 or TRBD2 for D (5 bases each). The CDR3 is 15 amino acids. The V end was cut by 5 bases, the J end by 10 bases, with 21 bases between. Germline V gene data show CDR1 as SGHDN and CDR2 as FVKESK. CDR3 sequence: CASSKPGPRSEEQFF. As DNA, the CDR3 is TGTGCCAGCAGCAAGCCGGGACCTAGGTCTGAGGAGCAGTTCTTC. Variable domain in full (rest from reference TRBV14 and TRBJ2-1): EAGVTQFPSHSVIEKGQTVTLRCDPISGHDNLYWYRRVMGKEIKFLLHFVKESKQDESGMPNNRFLAERTGGTYSTLKVQPAELEDSGVYFCASSKPGPRSEEQFFGPGTRLTVL.

This clone was found once. V and J are TRBV19 and TRBJ1-5; D uncertain. V was pared by 8 bases and J by 5 bases, with 7 bases between. Per the germline V gene, CDR1 is LNHDA and CDR2 is SQIVND (reference sequence). The length of the CDR3 is 11 residues. The CDR3 spells CASGKDQPQHF. In nucleotides, the CDR3 is TGTGCCAGTGGGAAGGATCAGCCCCAGCATTTT.

The V call is TRBV15, the J call TRBJ2-5, with unresolved D. The CDR3 is made up of 14 amino acids. The germline V gene has CDR1 LNHNV and CDR2 YYDKDF (reference sequence). Trimming shortened V by 2 bases and J by 7 bases, and 14 bases separated the two germline ends. DNA for the CDR3: TGTGCCACCAGCAGACGTTCTGAGTTAGGGACCCAGTACTTC. Translation: CATSRRSELGTQYF.

The chain's CDR3 is CASSPILAGMEQFF. DNA for the CDR3: TGTGCCAGCAGCCCAATTTTAGCGGGAATGGAGCAGTTCTTC. The chain recombines TRBV7-6 with TRBJ2-1; 8 bases are shared with TRBD2. Germline loops: CDR1 SGHVS, CDR2 FNYEAQ. The CDR3 is 14 residues long. Trimming took 5 bases from V and 10 from J; bases not matched to a gene: 10.

V gene TRBV7-9 combines with J gene TRBJ2-3, with D tentatively TRBD2 (6 bases). The CDR3 runs 11 residues. Germline V gene lookup returns CDR1 SEHNR and CDR2 FQNEAQ (reference sequence). V lost 3 bases and J 14 bases, leaving 12 bases between the germline ends. Here the CDR3 DNA reads TGTGCCAGCAGCTTGGAGGGGCTCCCGTATTTT. Its translation is CASSLEGLPYF.

The chain has TRBV5-1 and TRBJ1-2, with 8 bases fitting TRBD1. V lost 0 bases and J lost 6; bases outside the gene matches: 19. The germline V gene encodes CDR1 SGHRS and CDR2 YFSETQ. The CDR3 extends over 19 amino acids. The CDR3 DNA reads TGCGCCAGCAGCTTGGATCTTCCTAATCTCACAGGGGGAGTTCATGGCTACACCTTC. It encodes CASSLDLPNLTGGVHGYTF.

The rearrangement uses TRBV28 and TRBJ1-2; D is undetermined. The CDR3 has 14 residues. In germline, CDR1 is MDHEN, CDR2 SYDVKM. V lost 3 bases to trimming and J lost 4 bases, with 12 bases between them. The CDR3 bases are TGTGCCAGCAGTTTGTTAGACCTAAGCTATGGCTACACCTTC. Amino acids: CASSLLDLSYGYTF.

This chain links TRBV28 with TRBJ1-5; 7 bases are a match to TRBD1. V was clipped by 4 bases and J by 3 bases; unmatched bases: 6. This CDR3 comprises 15 residues. The germline V gene has CDR1 MDHEN and CDR2 SYDVKM. The CDR3 coding sequence is TGTGCCAGCAGTTCCGACAGGGCGGTCAATCAGCCCCAGCATTTT. Its translation is CASSSDRAVNQPQHF.

The chain's CDR3 is CASSLKRNTEAFF. As DNA, the CDR3 is TGCGCCAGCAGCCTCAAGAGGAACACTGAAGCTTTCTTT. The V call is TRBV4-1, the J call TRBJ1-1, with no clear D. Per germline, CDR1 MGHRA and CDR2 YSYEKL. V was clipped by 4 bases and J by 1 base, with 7 bases between them. The CDR3 has 13 residues.

The chain links TRBV6-5 to TRBJ1-2; 7 nucleotides line up with TRBD1. CDR3 size: 15 residues. Germline V CDR1 and CDR2: MNHEY, SVGAGI. The V gene end was trimmed by 0 bases and the J gene end by 0 bases; junction bases not matched to a gene: 1. CDR3 residues: CASSYSGTANYGYTF. For the CDR3, the DNA is TGTGCCAGCAGTTACTCCGGGACAGCTAACTATGGCTACACCTTC.

The chain joins TRBV27 to TRBJ2-3, with D perhaps TRBD1 or TRBD2 (5 bases each). V lost 4 bases to trimming and J lost 0 bases, with 5 bases between them. The germline V gene has CDR1 MNHEY and CDR2 SMNVEV (reference sequence). The CDR3 sequence is 13 residues long. CDR3 residues: CASSWGSTDTQYF. The CDR3 DNA sequence: TGTGCCAGCAGTTGGGGGAGCACAGATACGCAGTATTTT.

The chain recombines TRBV4-1 with TRBJ2-1, with TRBD2 matching over 8 bases. The germline CDR1 and CDR2 sequences are MGHRA and YSYEKL. The CDR3 length is 17 residues. The V gene end was trimmed by 1 base and the J gene end by 8 bases; junction bases not matched to a gene: 13. Here the CDR3 reads CASSQGFYSGEIDEQFF. CDR3 sequence (DNA): TGCGCCAGCAGCCAAGGTTTCTATAGCGGGGAGATCGATGAGCAGTTCTTC.

The J gene is TRBJ2-3, the V gene TRBV6-4, with D maybe TRBD2 (5 bases). This CDR3 spans 15 amino acids. Deletions cut 5 bases from V and 4 bases from J, with 16 bases between. Germline-derived CDR1 and CDR2 are MRHNA and SNTAGT. CDR3 nucleotides: TGTGCCAGCAGTCCCGGACTCAAGGAGGCAGATACGCAGTATTTT. Its translation is CASSPGLKEADTQYF.

This sequence joins TRBV7-3 and TRBJ2-1; 8 bases are shared with TRBD1. This CDR3 has 13 residues. V dropped 2 bases and J dropped 8; count of bases not matched to a gene: 2. Germline V gives CDR1 SGHTA, CDR2 FQGTGA. The CDR3 bases are TGTGCCAGCAGCTTAGACAGGGGTCATGAGCAGTTCTTC. Its translation: CASSLDRGHEQFF.

V is TRBV11-2 and J is TRBJ2-3, with D perhaps matching TRBD2 (5 bases). Between the trimmed V and J ends, which lost 5 bases and 5 bases, there was a span of 14 bases. This CDR3 has 14 amino acids. Germline V lookup: CDR1 SGHAT, CDR2 FQNNGV. The chain's CDR3 is CASSQTRGRDTQYF. DNA of the CDR3: TGTGCCAGCAGCCAAACTAGAGGGAGAGATACGCAGTATTTT. Full variable domain (remainder filled in from reference TRBV11-2 and TRBJ2-3): EAGVAQSPRYKIIEKRQSVAFWCNPISGHATLYWYQQILGQGPKLLIQFQNNGVVDDSQLPKDRFSAERLKGVDSTLKIQPAKLEDSAVYLCASSQTRGRDTQYFGPGTRLTVL.

The chain is built from TRBV7-2 and TRBJ1-5; tentative D call: TRBD1 (6 bases). The V end was cut by 5 bases, the J end by 6 bases, with 14 bases between. CDR3 length: 14 residues. CDR1 is SGHTA, CDR2 FQGNSA, per germline. CDR3 coding DNA: TGTGCCAGCAGCACGTACGGGGGGCTTCAGCCCCAGCATTTT. This gives the protein CASSTYGGLQPQHF.

The chain carries TRBV27 and TRBJ2-4; no firm D call. CDR1 is MNHEY and CDR2 is SMNVEV in the germline V gene (reference sequence). The V and J ends lost 4 bases and 0 bases respectively, with 4 bases between them. CDR3 length: 13 amino acids. The CDR3 DNA follows: TGTGCCAGCAGTTCGATAGCCAAAAACATTCAGTACTTC. It encodes CASSSIAKNIQYF.

CDR3 sequence: CASSLYSPGELFF. The CDR3 coding sequence is TGTGCCAGCAGTTTATATTCGCCCGGGGAGCTGTTTTTT. The chain recombines TRBV27 with TRBJ2-2; D gene ambiguous. With 1 base removed from V and 6 bases from J, the gap between germline ends came to 6 bases. Germline CDR1 is MNHEY and CDR2 is SMNVEV (reference sequence). This CDR3 has 13 amino acids.

V and J are TRBV7-9 and TRBJ2-2, with unresolved D. Per germline, CDR1 SEHNR and CDR2 FQNEAQ (reference sequence). Trimming took 5 bases from V and 7 from J, leaving 11 bases between them. The CDR3 is made up of 13 amino acids. For the CDR3, the DNA is TGTGCCAGCAGCCCCAATCCGGGCGGGGAGCTGTTTTTT. Translated: CASSPNPGGELFF.

The V call is TRBV7-6, the J call TRBJ1-5; no clear D gene. The CDR3 sequence is 14 residues long. Trimming took 0 bases from V and 1 from J, leaving 4 bases between them. Germline CDR1 is SGHVS and CDR2 is FNYEAQ. CDR3 sequence: CASSLAESNQPQHF. CDR3 nucleotides: TGTGCCAGCAGCTTAGCTGAGAGCAATCAGCCCCAGCATTTT.

This CDR3 is CASSLVRDTQYF. The CDR3 DNA reads as TGTGCCAGCAGCTTAGTCCGGGATACGCAGTATTTT. This chain uses TRBV11-2 with TRBJ2-3; D gene unclear. CDR3 length equals 12 residues. CDR1 is SGHAT, CDR2 FQNNGV, per germline. V lost 1 base, J lost 6 bases, and 5 bases lay in between.